One and the same sample provided the 2 T cell receptor beta chains below, sequenced in a study of blood T cells in healthy people across ages. Combining a sample-barcoded 5' primer with a J-beta primer mix, a second PCR ran for roughly 7 to 12 cycles. TCRdb re-called the 5' RACE reads through MiXCR, storing one row per CDR3 protein. The sample has roughly 1.6 million distinct CDR3 sequences, roughly 30% seen once. Sequencing was carried out using blood. The receptors stem from a young woman in good health.

The gene calls are TRBV7-9 and TRBJ1-2; D is unclear. The germline V gene has CDR1 SEHNR and CDR2 FQNEAQ (reference sequence). This CDR3 contains 13 residues. V was trimmed by 0 bases and J by 8 bases, leaving 10 bases between them. The CDR3 loop is CASSLALSLGYTF. Here the CDR3 DNA reads TGTGCCAGCAGCTTAGCGCTGTCCTTAGGCTACACCTTC.

The chain joins TRBV12-3 or TRBV12-4 to TRBJ2-3; 10 bases match TRBD2. The CDR3 spans 18 residues. V shed 3 bases and J 4 bases; nucleotides not matched to a gene: 13. CDR3 DNA: TGTGCCAGCAGTTTGAGTCCGGGGACTAGCGAAAGAGCAGATACGCAGTATTTT. Residues: CASSLSPGTSERADTQYF.